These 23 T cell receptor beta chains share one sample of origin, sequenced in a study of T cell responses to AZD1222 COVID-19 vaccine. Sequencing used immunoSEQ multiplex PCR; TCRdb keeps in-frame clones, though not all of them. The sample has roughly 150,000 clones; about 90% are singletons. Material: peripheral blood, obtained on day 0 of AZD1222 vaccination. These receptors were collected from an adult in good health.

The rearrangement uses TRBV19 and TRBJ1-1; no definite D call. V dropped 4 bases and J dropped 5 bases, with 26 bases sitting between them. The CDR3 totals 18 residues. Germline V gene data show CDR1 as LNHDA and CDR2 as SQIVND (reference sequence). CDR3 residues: CASSKGGSLFSSWTEAFF. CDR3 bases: TGTGCCAGTAGTAAGGGAGGGTCTCTCTTTTCCTCGTGGACTGAAGCTTTCTTT.

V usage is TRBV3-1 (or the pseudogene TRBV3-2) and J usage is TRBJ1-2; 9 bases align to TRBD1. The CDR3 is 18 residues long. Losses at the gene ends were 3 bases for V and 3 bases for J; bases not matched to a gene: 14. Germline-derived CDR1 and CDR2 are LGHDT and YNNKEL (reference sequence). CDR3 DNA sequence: TGTGCCAGCAGCCATTATTCACAGGGGGCGCGTACTTACTATGGCTACACCTTC. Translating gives CASSHYSQGARTYYGYTF.

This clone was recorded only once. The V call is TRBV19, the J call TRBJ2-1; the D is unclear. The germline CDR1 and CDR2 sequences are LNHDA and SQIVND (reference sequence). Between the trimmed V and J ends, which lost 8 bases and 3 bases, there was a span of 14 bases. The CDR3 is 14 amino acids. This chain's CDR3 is CASSSADGYNEQFF. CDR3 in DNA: TGTGCCAGTTCCTCCGCGGACGGCTACAATGAGCAGTTCTTC.

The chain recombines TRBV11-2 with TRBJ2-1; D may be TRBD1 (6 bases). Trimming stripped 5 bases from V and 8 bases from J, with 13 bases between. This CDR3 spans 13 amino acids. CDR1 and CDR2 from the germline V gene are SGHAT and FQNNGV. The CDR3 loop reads CASSIQGWDEQFF. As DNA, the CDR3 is TGTGCCAGCAGCATCCAGGGGTGGGATGAGCAGTTCTTC.

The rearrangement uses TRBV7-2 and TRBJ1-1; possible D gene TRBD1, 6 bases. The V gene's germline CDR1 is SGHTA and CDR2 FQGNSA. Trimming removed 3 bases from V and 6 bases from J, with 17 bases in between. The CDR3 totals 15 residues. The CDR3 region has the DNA TGTGCCAGCAGCTTCCAAAGAAACAGGGAAGCTGAAGCTTTCTTT. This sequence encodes CASSFQRNREAEAFF. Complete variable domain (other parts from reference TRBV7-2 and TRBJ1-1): GAGVSQSPSNKVTEKGKDVELRCDPISGHTALYWYRQSLGQGLEFLIYFQGNSAPDKSGLPSDRFSAERTGGSVSTLTIQRTQQEDSAVYLCASSFQRNREAEAFFGQGTRLTVV.

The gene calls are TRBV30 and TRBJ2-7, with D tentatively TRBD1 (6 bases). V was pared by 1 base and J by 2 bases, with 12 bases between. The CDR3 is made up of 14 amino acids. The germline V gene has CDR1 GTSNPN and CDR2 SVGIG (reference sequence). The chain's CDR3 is CAWSGQGNTYEQYF. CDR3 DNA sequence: TGTGCCTGGAGTGGGCAGGGGAACACCTACGAGCAGTACTTC. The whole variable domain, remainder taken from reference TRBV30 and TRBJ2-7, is SQTIHQWPATLVQPVGSPLSLECTVEGTSNPNLYWYRQAAGRGLQLLFYSVGIGQISSEVPQNLSASRPQDRQFILSSKKLLLSDSGFYLCAWSGQGNTYEQYFGPGTRLTVT.

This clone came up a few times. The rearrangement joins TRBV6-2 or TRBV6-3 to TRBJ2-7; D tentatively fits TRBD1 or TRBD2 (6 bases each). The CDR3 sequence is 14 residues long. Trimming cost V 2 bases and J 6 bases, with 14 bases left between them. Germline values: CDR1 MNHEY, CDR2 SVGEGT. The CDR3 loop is CASSYQGGSPEQYF. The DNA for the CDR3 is TGTGCCAGCAGTTACCAAGGGGGGTCTCCCGAGCAGTACTTC.

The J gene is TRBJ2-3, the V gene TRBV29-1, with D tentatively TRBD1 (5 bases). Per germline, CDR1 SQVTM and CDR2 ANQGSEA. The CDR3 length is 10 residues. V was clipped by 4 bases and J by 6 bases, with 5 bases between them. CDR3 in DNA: TGCAGCGTTGGGGGCGATACGCAGTATTTT. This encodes CSVGGDTQYF.

The CDR3 loop reads CASSHYFGPNTEAFF. In nucleotides, the CDR3 is TGCGCCAGCAGCCACTACTTCGGACCGAACACTGAAGCTTTCTTT. This chain uses TRBV4-1 with TRBJ1-1; no clear D. This CDR3 region has 15 residues. The ends were cut back, 3 bases at V and 1 base at J, with 12 bases in the middle. CDR1 is MGHRA and CDR2 is YSYEKL in the germline V gene.

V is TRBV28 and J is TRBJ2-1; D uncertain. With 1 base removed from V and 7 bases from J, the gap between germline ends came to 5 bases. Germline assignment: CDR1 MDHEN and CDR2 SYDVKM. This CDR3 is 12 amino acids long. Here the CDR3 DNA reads TGTGCCAGCAGTTTATCTCTAAATGAGCAGTTCTTC. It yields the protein CASSLSLNEQFF. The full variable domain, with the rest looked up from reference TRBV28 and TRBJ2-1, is DVKVTQSSRYLVKRTGEKVFLECVQDMDHENMFWYRQDPGLGLRLIYFSYDVKMKEKGDIPEGYSVSREKKERFSLILESASTNQTSMYLCASSLSLNEQFFGPGTRLTVL.

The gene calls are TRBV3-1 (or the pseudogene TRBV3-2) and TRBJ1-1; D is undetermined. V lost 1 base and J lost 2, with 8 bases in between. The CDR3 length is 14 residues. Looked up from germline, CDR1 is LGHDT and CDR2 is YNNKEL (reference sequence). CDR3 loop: CASSQVGSNTEAFF. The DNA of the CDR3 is TGTGCCAGCAGCCAAGTGGGCAGCAACACTGAAGCTTTCTTT.

This chain's CDR3 is CASSDLPGDGQFF. In DNA form, the CDR3 reads TGTGCCAGCAGTGACCTACCGGGTGACGGGCAGTTCTTC. The chain is built from TRBV6-4 and TRBJ2-1; D gene unclear. Trimming shortened V by 2 bases and J by 12 bases, and 14 bases separated the two germline ends. The germline V gene encodes CDR1 MRHNA and CDR2 SNTAGT. This CDR3 is built from 13 residues.

The CDR3 DNA sequence: TGTGCCAGCAGTTTAACCGTGGGACATCAGCTCTACGAGCAGTACTTC. Its protein is CASSLTVGHQLYEQYF. The chain recombines TRBV27 with TRBJ2-7, with D perhaps matching TRBD1 (6 bases). V lost 2 bases and J lost 3, with 17 bases in between. From germline, CDR1 is MNHEY and CDR2 SMNVEV (reference sequence). The CDR3 contains 16 residues.

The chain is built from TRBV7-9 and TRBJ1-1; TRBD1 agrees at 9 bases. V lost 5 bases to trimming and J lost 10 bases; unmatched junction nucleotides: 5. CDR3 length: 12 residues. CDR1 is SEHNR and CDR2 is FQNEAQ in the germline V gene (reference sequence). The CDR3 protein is CASSGTGWGAFF. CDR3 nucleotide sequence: TGTGCCAGCAGCGGGACAGGGTGGGGAGCTTTCTTT. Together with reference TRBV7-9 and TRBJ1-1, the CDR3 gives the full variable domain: DTGVSQNPRHKITKRGQNVTFRCDPISEHNRLYWYRQTLGQGPEFLTYFQNEAQLEKSRLLSDRFSAERPKGSFSTLEIQRTEQGDSAMYLCASSGTGWGAFFGQGTRLTVV.

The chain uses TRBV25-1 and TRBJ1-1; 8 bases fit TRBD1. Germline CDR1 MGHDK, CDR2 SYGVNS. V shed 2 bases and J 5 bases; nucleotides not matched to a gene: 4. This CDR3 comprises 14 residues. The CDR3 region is CASSETGGSTEAFF. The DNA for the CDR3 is TGTGCCAGCAGTGAAACAGGGGGAAGTACTGAAGCTTTCTTT.

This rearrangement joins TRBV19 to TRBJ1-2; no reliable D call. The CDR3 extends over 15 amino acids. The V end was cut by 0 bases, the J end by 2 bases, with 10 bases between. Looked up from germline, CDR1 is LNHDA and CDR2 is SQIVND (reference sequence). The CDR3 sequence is CASSIDPGRNYGYTF. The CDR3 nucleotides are TGTGCCAGTAGTATAGATCCCGGCAGGAACTATGGCTACACCTTC.

CDR3 in DNA: TGTGCCAGTAGTATGAAAAGGGTCGGGGACACCGGGGAGCTGTTTTTT. It codes for CASSMKRVGDTGELFF. The chain uses TRBV19 and TRBJ2-2, with D possibly TRBD2 on 5 matching bases. V lost 3 bases to trimming and J lost 3 bases, with 14 bases between them. Per germline, CDR1 LNHDA and CDR2 SQIVND (reference sequence). The CDR3 extends over 16 amino acids.

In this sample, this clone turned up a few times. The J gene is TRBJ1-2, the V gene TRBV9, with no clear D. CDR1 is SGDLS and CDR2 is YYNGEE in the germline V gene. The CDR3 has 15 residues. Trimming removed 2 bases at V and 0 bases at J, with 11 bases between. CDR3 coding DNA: TGTGCCAGCAGCGTGGGCCTTGGAGCTAACTATGGCTACACCTTC. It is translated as CASSVGLGANYGYTF.

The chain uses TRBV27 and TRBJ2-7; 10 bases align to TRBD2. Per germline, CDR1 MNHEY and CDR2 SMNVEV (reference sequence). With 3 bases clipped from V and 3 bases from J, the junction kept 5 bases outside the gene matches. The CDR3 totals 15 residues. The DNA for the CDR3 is TGTGCCAGCAGTTTTGAAGCGGGGGGGCTCTACGAGCAGTACTTC. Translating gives CASSFEAGGLYEQYF.

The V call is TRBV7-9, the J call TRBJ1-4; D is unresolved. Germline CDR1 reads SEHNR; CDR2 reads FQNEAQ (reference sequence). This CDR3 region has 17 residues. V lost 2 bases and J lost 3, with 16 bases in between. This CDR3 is CASSLLADPSPNEKLFF. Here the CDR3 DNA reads TGTGCCAGCAGCTTATTGGCAGACCCCTCGCCTAATGAAAAACTGTTTTTT.

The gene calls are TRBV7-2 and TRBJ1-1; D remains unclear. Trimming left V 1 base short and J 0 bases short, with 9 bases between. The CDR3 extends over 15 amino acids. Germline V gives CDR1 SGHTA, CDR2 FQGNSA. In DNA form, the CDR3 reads TGTGCCAGCAGCTTAGAAGTCGGACTGAACACTGAAGCTTTCTTT. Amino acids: CASSLEVGLNTEAFF. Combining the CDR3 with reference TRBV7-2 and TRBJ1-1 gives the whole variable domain GAGVSQSPSNKVTEKGKDVELRCDPISGHTALYWYRQSLGQGLEFLIYFQGNSAPDKSGLPSDRFSAERTGGSVSTLTIQRTQQEDSAVYLCASSLEVGLNTEAFFGQGTRLTVV.

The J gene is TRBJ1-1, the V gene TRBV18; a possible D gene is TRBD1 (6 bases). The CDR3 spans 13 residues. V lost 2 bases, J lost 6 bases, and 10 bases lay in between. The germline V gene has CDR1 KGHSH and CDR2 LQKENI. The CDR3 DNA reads TGTGCCAGCTCACCAGCGGGGGGCGCTGAAGCTTTCTTT. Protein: CASSPAGGAEAFF.

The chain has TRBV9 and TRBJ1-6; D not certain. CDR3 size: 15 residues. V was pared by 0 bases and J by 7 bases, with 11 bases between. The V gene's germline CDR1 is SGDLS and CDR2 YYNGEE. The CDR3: CASSVDPGSNSPLHF. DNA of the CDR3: TGTGCCAGCAGCGTAGATCCGGGTAGCAATTCACCCCTCCACTTT.